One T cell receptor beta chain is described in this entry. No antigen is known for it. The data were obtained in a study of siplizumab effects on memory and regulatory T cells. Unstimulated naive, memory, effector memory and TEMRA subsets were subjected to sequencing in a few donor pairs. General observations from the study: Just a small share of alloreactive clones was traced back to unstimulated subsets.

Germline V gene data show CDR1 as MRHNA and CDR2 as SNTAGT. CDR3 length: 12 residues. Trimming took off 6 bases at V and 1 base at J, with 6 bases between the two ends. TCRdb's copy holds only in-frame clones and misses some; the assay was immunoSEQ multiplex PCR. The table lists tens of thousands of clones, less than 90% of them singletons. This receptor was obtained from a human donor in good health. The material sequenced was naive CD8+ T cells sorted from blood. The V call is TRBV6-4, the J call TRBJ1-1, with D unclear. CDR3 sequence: CASRSGNTEAFF. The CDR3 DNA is TGTGCCAGCAGGTCGGGGAACACTGAAGCTTTCTTT.